The 30 T cell receptor beta chains listed next were all sequenced from one sample in a study of CD8+ T cells in alopecia areata. Treatment described: oral pan-JAK inhibitor, 5-10 mg twice daily. Sequencing relied on a cDNA template that was reverse transcribed from extracted RNA. Only in-frame clones appear in the TCRdb table, and some are missing; sequencing was by immunoSEQ multiplex PCR. The sample records around 140,000 clones, about 59% being singletons. The source was CD8+ T cells sorted from blood, collected at week 4, from a patient treated with tofacitinib. The source is a human donor with alopecia areata.

V and J are TRBV5-6 and TRBJ2-1; D gene ambiguous. The V gene lost 0 bases and the J gene lost 7 bases, with 5 bases spanning the gap. This CDR3 has 12 residues. Germline V gives CDR1 SGHDT, CDR2 YYEEEE. This CDR3 is CASSLEGNEQFF. The CDR3 coding sequence is TGTGCCAGCAGCTTGGAAGGGAATGAGCAGTTCTTC.

This chain connects TRBV30 to TRBJ1-6; D is uncertain. The CDR3 runs 13 residues. Germline-derived CDR1 and CDR2 are GTSNPN and SVGIG (reference sequence). Trimming cost V 1 base and J 9 bases, with 10 bases left between them. CDR3 sequence (DNA): TGTGCCTGGAGTGCTTCGGCAGGTTCACCCCTCCACTTT. This codes for CAWSASAGSPLHF. Variable domain in full (rest from reference TRBV30 and TRBJ1-6): SQTIHQWPATLVQPVGSPLSLECTVEGTSNPNLYWYRQAAGRGLQLLFYSVGIGQISSEVPQNLSASRPQDRQFILSSKKLLLSDSGFYLCAWSASAGSPLHFGNGTRLTVT.

This chain joins TRBV4-1 and TRBJ2-1; D is unresolved. Germline V gene data show CDR1 as MGHRA and CDR2 as YSYEKL. Trimming stripped 2 bases from V and 4 bases from J, with 6 bases between. This CDR3 region has 13 residues. CDR3 protein: CASSQTRYNEQFF. The CDR3 DNA reads as TGCGCCAGCAGCCAAACTCGGTACAATGAGCAGTTCTTC.

The chain links TRBV5-6 to TRBJ1-6; D uncertain. The V and J ends lost 4 bases and 14 bases respectively, with 16 bases between them. CDR3 length: 13 residues. Per the germline V gene, CDR1 is SGHDT and CDR2 is YYEEEE. The CDR3 DNA sequence: TGTGCCAGCAGCCTGACTGCACCAGCAACCCTCCACTTT. Protein sequence: CASSLTAPATLHF. Together with reference TRBV5-6 and TRBJ1-6, the CDR3 gives the full variable domain: DAGVTQSPTHLIKTRGQQVTLRCSPKSGHDTVSWYQQALGQGPQFIFQYYEEEERQRGNFPDRFSGHQFPNYSSELNVNALLLGDSALYLCASSLTAPATLHFGNGTRLTVT.

The V call is TRBV4-3, the J call TRBJ2-1, with D possibly being TRBD1 or TRBD2 (7 bases each). The V gene lost 4 bases and the J gene lost 4 bases, with 14 bases spanning the gap. CDR1 is LGHNA and CDR2 is YSLEER in the germline V gene. CDR3 length: 15 amino acids. This chain's CDR3 is CASSPQGEGYNEQFF. The CDR3 DNA reads as TGCGCCAGCAGCCCGCAGGGGGAGGGATACAATGAGCAGTTCTTC.

The chain has TRBV29-1 and TRBJ1-2; D gene uncertain. Germline CDR1 SQVTM, CDR2 ANQGSEA. The CDR3 loop spans 12 amino acids. V was clipped by 4 bases and J by 2 bases, with 8 bases between them. CDR3 sequence: CSVAEGNYGYTF. The CDR3 DNA reads as TGCAGCGTTGCAGAAGGGAACTATGGCTACACCTTC.

Points on this clone: With a much larger clone just one base away, this may be a read error. The rearrangement links TRBV5-6 to TRBJ2-7, with D perhaps matching TRBD1 (6 bases). Germline CDR1 is SGHDT and CDR2 is YYEEEE. The CDR3 has 13 residues. Trimming took 0 bases from V and 3 from J, leaving 7 bases between them. The CDR3 nucleotides read TGTGCCAGCAGCTTGGGACAGGACTACGAGCAGTACTTC. Amino acids: CASSLGQDYEQYF.

This chain links TRBV30 with TRBJ2-3; TRBD1 or TRBD2 may be the D gene (5 bases each). The CDR3 totals 12 residues. CDR1 and CDR2 (germline): GTSNPN, SVGIG (reference sequence). Between the trimmed V and J ends, which lost 7 bases and 6 bases, there was a span of 14 bases. CDR3 residues: CASEDWGDTQYF. CDR3 sequence (DNA): TGTGCCTCTGAGGACTGGGGGGATACGCAGTATTTT.

This chain joins TRBV19 and TRBJ2-5, with 7 bases lining up with TRBD2. The germline gives CDR1 LNHDA, CDR2 SQIVND (reference sequence). The CDR3 consists of 15 residues. After removal of 3 bases from V and 0 bases from J, the junction contained 4 bases not matched to a gene. Here the CDR3 reads CASSIRGEYQETQYF. The CDR3, as DNA: TGTGCCAGTAGTATTCGGGGGGAGTACCAAGAGACCCAGTACTTC.

This sequence joins TRBV9 and TRBJ1-1; D gene uncertain. The length of the CDR3 is 15 residues. V was pared by 4 bases and J by 4 bases, with 17 bases between. The V gene's germline CDR1 is SGDLS and CDR2 YYNGEE. The CDR3 bases are TGTGCCAGCAGCCCCGAGAACGGGCGTCTCACTGAAGCTTTCTTT. Its protein product is CASSPENGRLTEAFF. Combining the CDR3 with reference TRBV9 and TRBJ1-1 gives the whole variable domain DSGVTQTPKHLITATGQRVTLRCSPRSGDLSVYWYQQSLDQGLQFLIQYYNGEERAKGNILERFSAQQFPDLHSELNLSSLELGDSALYFCASSPENGRLTEAFFGQGTRLTVV.

Concerning this clone: Other DNA sequences in this sample translate to the same CDR3. This rearrangement joins TRBV11-2 to TRBJ2-5; D unclear. The germline gives CDR1 SGHAT, CDR2 FQNNGV. The V and J ends lost 0 bases and 3 bases respectively, with 5 bases between them. There are 13 residues in the CDR3. For the CDR3, the DNA is TGTGCCAGCAGCTTAGACGGAGAAGAGACCCAGTACTTC. Amino acids: CASSLDGEETQYF.

This clone was seen more than once but under ten times. This sequence joins TRBV6-5 and TRBJ1-2, with D perhaps matching TRBD1 (5 bases). Trimming took 0 bases from V and 4 from J, leaving 15 bases between them. In germline, CDR1 is MNHEY, CDR2 SVGAGI. The CDR3 covers 16 residues. The CDR3 here is CASSYSKGQRSYGYTF. DNA for the CDR3: TGTGCCAGCAGTTACTCAAAGGGGCAGCGAAGCTATGGCTACACCTTC.

The CDR3 region has the DNA TGTGCCTGGAGGAGGAGACAGCGCTCCTACAATGAGCAGTTCTTC. It yields the protein CAWRRRQRSYNEQFF. The rearrangement joins TRBV30 to TRBJ2-1, with D perhaps matching TRBD1 (5 bases). This CDR3 region has 15 residues. Per the germline V gene, CDR1 is GTSNPN and CDR2 is SVGIG (reference sequence). The V and J ends lost 3 bases and 0 bases respectively, with 12 bases between them.

The genes are TRBV7-9 and TRBJ1-5, with TRBD1 as a possible D gene (5 bases). CDR1 and CDR2 from the germline V gene are SEHNR and FQNEAQ (reference sequence). The germline V and J ends were trimmed by 1 base and 0 bases, with 10 bases remaining between them. The CDR3 extends over 16 amino acids. CDR3 sequence (DNA): TGTGCCAGCAGCTTAGGACAGTCTTATAGCAATCAGCCCCAGCATTTT. Its translation is CASSLGQSYSNQPQHF.

V is TRBV30 and J is TRBJ1-3; D gene uncertain. Trimming removed 0 bases from V and 0 bases from J, with 6 bases in between. The CDR3 is made up of 14 amino acids. Germline CDR1 is GTSNPN and CDR2 is SVGIG (reference sequence). This CDR3 is CAWSVQVSGNTIYF. CDR3 DNA sequence: TGTGCCTGGAGTGTACAAGTCTCTGGAAACACCATATATTTT. The variable domain in full, completed from reference TRBV30 and TRBJ1-3, reads SQTIHQWPATLVQPVGSPLSLECTVEGTSNPNLYWYRQAAGRGLQLLFYSVGIGQISSEVPQNLSASRPQDRQFILSSKKLLLSDSGFYLCAWSVQVSGNTIYFGEGSWLTVV.

In this sample, this clone turned up a few times. V and J are TRBV11-2 and TRBJ2-7; TRBD1 might be the D (5 bases). Per germline, CDR1 SGHAT and CDR2 FQNNGV. This CDR3 has 12 amino acids. V dropped 0 bases and J dropped 6 bases, with 6 bases sitting between them. The CDR3 DNA reads as TGTGCCAGCAGCTTAGACAGGGCCGAGCAGTACTTC. Translated: CASSLDRAEQYF.

The V gene is TRBV11-2, the J gene TRBJ2-1; 13 bases align to TRBD2. Germline assignment: CDR1 SGHAT and CDR2 FQNNGV. The V segment lost 5 bases and the J segment 8 bases; nucleotides outside the gene matches: 6. The CDR3 consists of 15 residues. The CDR3 nucleotides read TGTGCCAGCAGCCCACTAGCGGGGGGGATAGATGAGCAGTTCTTC. As protein: CASSPLAGGIDEQFF.

This clone appeared once. This chain uses TRBV5-4 with TRBJ2-3; 8 positions match TRBD2. Germline CDR1 reads SGHNT; CDR2 reads YYREEE (reference sequence). Trimming took 0 bases from V and 3 from J; bases not matched to a gene: 3. There are 15 residues in the CDR3. The CDR3 sequence is CASSLGRGGTDTQYF. CDR3 in DNA: TGTGCCAGCAGCTTGGGTCGGGGGGGAACAGATACGCAGTATTTT. The full variable domain, rest sourced from reference TRBV5-4 and TRBJ2-3, is ETGVTQSPTHLIKTRGQQVTLRCSSQSGHNTVSWYQQALGQGPQFIFQYYREEENGRGNFPPRFSGLQFPNYSSELNVNALELDDSALYLCASSLGRGGTDTQYFGPGTRLTVL.

V gene TRBV13 combines with J gene TRBJ1-1, with D unclear. CDR3 length: 14 amino acids. Germline values: CDR1 PRHDT, CDR2 FYEKMQ (reference sequence). The V gene lost 0 bases and the J gene lost 7 bases, with 12 bases spanning the gap. The CDR3 DNA sequence: TGTGCCAGCAGCTTAGGCCTGAGGGAGGGTGAAGCTTTCTTT. This encodes CASSLGLREGEAFF.

This clone has just a few counts. The chain recombines TRBV29-1 with TRBJ2-3; D is tentatively TRBD1 or TRBD2 (5 bases each). V was pared by 3 bases and J by 3 bases, with 13 bases between. The CDR3 loop spans 14 amino acids. CDR1 is SQVTM, CDR2 ANQGSEA, per germline. Here the CDR3 reads CSVENDEGTDTQYF. CDR3 DNA sequence: TGCAGCGTTGAGAACGATGAGGGGACAGATACGCAGTATTTT.

This chain links TRBV7-9 with TRBJ1-5; D is undetermined. Trimming removed 2 bases from V and 2 bases from J, with 4 bases in between. Per the germline V gene, CDR1 is SEHNR and CDR2 is FQNEAQ (reference sequence). The length of the CDR3 is 13 residues. This CDR3 reads CASSLTGNQPQHF. CDR3 in DNA: TGTGCCAGCAGCTTAACTGGCAATCAGCCCCAGCATTTT.

This clone was counted only a few times. This chain uses TRBV30 with TRBJ2-1; 12 bases line up with TRBD2. The CDR3 covers 16 residues. Unmatched junction bases numbered 4, after V lost 2 bases and J lost 2 bases. Germline values: CDR1 GTSNPN, CDR2 SVGIG (reference sequence). The CDR3 here is CAWSTGLAGTYNEQFF. In nucleotides, the CDR3 is TGTGCCTGGAGTACCGGACTAGCGGGAACCTACAATGAGCAGTTCTTC.

V usage is TRBV9 and J usage is TRBJ2-5; D is unresolved. V lost 4 bases, J lost 1 base, and 8 bases lay in between. There are 13 residues in the CDR3. Germline lookup yields CDR1 SGDLS and CDR2 YYNGEE. The CDR3 loop is CASSFDSQETQYF. As DNA, the CDR3 is TGTGCCAGCAGCTTCGACTCCCAAGAGACCCAGTACTTC. Drawing the rest from reference TRBV9 and TRBJ2-5, the complete variable domain is DSGVTQTPKHLITATGQRVTLRCSPRSGDLSVYWYQQSLDQGLQFLIQYYNGEERAKGNILERFSAQQFPDLHSELNLSSLELGDSALYFCASSFDSQETQYFGPGTRLLVL.

On this clone itself: One end of the junction is discordant with germline, which a read error may explain. V gene TRBV4-1 combines with J gene TRBJ1-6; no firm D call. CDR1 MGHRA and CDR2 YSYEKL come from the germline V gene. The CDR3 sequence is 13 residues long. Here the CDR3 reads CASSSGYSSPLHF. The CDR3 coding sequence is TGCGCCAGCAGTTCGGGATATAGTTCACCCCTCCACTTT.

Only a few counts were recorded for this clone. The CDR3 sequence is CASSLYGWDRLNTEAFF. CDR3 in DNA: TGTGCCAGCAGTTTATATGGGTGGGACAGACTGAACACTGAAGCTTTCTTT. This chain links TRBV27 with TRBJ1-1; 7 bases agree with TRBD1. CDR3 length: 17 amino acids. V lost 1 base and J lost 0; bases outside the gene matches: 8. Germline-derived CDR1 and CDR2 are MNHEY and SMNVEV (reference sequence).

As to this clone: The sample has other DNA sequences that encode this CDR3 too. The CDR3 bases are TGTGCCAGCAGCCCTAGCGGGGAGAACACCGGGGAGCTGTTTTTT. It translates to CASSPSGENTGELFF. The J gene is TRBJ2-2, the V gene TRBV6-5; 9 bases are shared with TRBD2. Unmatched junction bases numbered 3, after V lost 6 bases and J lost 1 base. The CDR3 spans 15 residues. Germline V gives CDR1 MNHEY, CDR2 SVGAGI.

The chain links TRBV4-1 to TRBJ2-7; weak D call: TRBD2 (5 bases). Germline V lookup: CDR1 MGHRA, CDR2 YSYEKL. Trimming stripped 0 bases from V and 6 bases from J, with 15 bases between. This CDR3 is built from 15 residues. CDR3 amino acids: CASSQDPVPGSEQYF. The CDR3 bases are TGCGCCAGCAGCCAAGATCCCGTACCGGGGTCCGAGCAGTACTTC.

The chain couples TRBV2 to TRBJ2-7, with D perhaps matching TRBD1 or TRBD2 (5 bases each). CDR1 is SNHLY, CDR2 FYNNEI, per germline. V was cut by 1 base and J by 2 bases, with 9 bases left in between. CDR3 length: 14 amino acids. The chain's CDR3 is CASSEGRDPYEQYF. DNA of the CDR3: TGTGCCAGCAGTGAAGGCAGGGACCCCTACGAGCAGTACTTC.

This clone was detected once. The chain joins TRBV13 to TRBJ1-4, with 7 bases matching TRBD1. CDR1 and CDR2 from the germline V gene are PRHDT and FYEKMQ (reference sequence). The ends lost 0 bases at V and 11 bases at J; junction bases unmatched: 6. The CDR3 runs to 14 residues. CDR3 sequence reads: CASSLGAGGEKLFF. The CDR3 nucleotides read TGTGCCAGCAGCTTAGGGGCAGGGGGTGAGAAACTGTTTTTT.

The chain carries TRBV4-1 and TRBJ2-1; TRBD1 is a possible D gene (5 bases). Trimming cost V 1 base and J 4 bases, with 8 bases left between them. Germline V gene sequence: CDR1 MGHRA, CDR2 YSYEKL. The CDR3 is made up of 14 amino acids. CDR3 nucleotide sequence: TGCGCCAGCAGCCAAGGCCAGGGATACAATGAGCAGTTCTTC. Its translation is CASSQGQGYNEQFF.